This TCR beta chain was recovered during a study of CD8+ T cells in alopecia areata. Losses at the gene ends were 4 bases for V and 2 bases for J; bases not matched to a gene: 1. The germline V gene has CDR1 SQVTM and CDR2 ANQGSEA. The CDR3 has 15 amino acids. General study results and limits: Many expanded lesional clones stayed in scalp and blood while on tofacitinib. Resident alphabeta T cells of normal skin are also sequenced in scalp samples.

Treatment here: oral pan-JAK inhibitor, 5-10 mg twice daily. This clone was seen more than once but under ten times. What it binds is not known. RNA extraction was followed by reverse transcription into cDNA, which acted as the sequencing template. Produced via immunoSEQ multiplex PCR; TCRdb's table is partial and in-frame only. The sample yields over 100,000 clones, approximately 53% seen once. The sample here was CD4+ T cells sorted from blood, taken at week 4, from a patient treated with tofacitinib. The receptor was isolated from a human donor with alopecia areata. The V and J genes are TRBV29-1 and TRBJ2-4, with 14 bases identical to TRBD2. CDR3 residues: CSVGTSGRSKNIQYF. CDR3 DNA: TGCAGCGTTGGGACTAGCGGGAGGTCCAAAAACATTCAGTACTTC. The full variable domain, in which reference TRBV29-1 and TRBJ2-4 provide the parts outside the CDR3, is SAVISQKPSRDICQRGTSLTIQCQVDSQVTMMFWYRQQPGQSLTLIATANQGSEATYESGFVIDKFPISRPNLTFSTLTVSNMSPEDSSIYLCSVGTSGRSKNIQYFGAGTRLSVL.